This entry describes one TCR beta chain. The antigen is undetermined. Germline V CDR1 and CDR2: MNHEY, SMNVEV (reference sequence). With 5 bases clipped from V and 2 bases from J, the junction kept 8 bases outside the gene matches. CDR3 length: 15 residues. CD8 cells classed as naive were CD45RO-negative and positively selected for CCR7, excluding terminally differentiated effector memory CD45RA+ cells. HIV-negative, healthy adults without recent acute infections or vaccinations were the donors. This entry is derived from a study of shared clonotypes between healthy human individuals. Study findings and constraints: Researchers sampled blood only, noting tissue repertoires likely differ.

Investigators spread the genomic DNA of each subset evenly over several immunoSEQ plates. The repertoire was sequenced with immunoSEQ multiplex PCR; TCRdb's copy has only in-frame clones and lacks some. The table has 600,000 or so clones, roughly 98% seen once. The sequencing sample was made of naive CD8+ T cells sorted from blood. The rearrangement uses TRBV27 and TRBJ2-7, with 8 bases identical to TRBD1. This TCR came from a young man in good health. In nucleotides, the CDR3 is TGTGCCAGCAGTCGAAACCAACAGGGGGCCTACGAGCAGTACTTC. This gives the protein CASSRNQQGAYEQYF.